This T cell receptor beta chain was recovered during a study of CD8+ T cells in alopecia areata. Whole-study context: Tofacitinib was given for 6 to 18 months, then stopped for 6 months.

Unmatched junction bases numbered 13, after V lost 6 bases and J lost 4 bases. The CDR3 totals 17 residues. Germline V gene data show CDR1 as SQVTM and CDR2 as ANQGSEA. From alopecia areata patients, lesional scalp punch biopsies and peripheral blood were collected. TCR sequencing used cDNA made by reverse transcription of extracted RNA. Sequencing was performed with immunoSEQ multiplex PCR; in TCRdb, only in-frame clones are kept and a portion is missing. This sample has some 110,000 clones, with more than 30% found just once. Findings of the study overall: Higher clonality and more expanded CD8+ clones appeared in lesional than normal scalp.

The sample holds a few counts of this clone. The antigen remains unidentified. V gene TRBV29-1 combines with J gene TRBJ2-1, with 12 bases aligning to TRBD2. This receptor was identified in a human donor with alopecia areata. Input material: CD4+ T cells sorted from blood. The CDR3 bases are TGCAGCGTCACGGCTAGCGGGAGGGCCTTGGGTTACAATGAGCAGTTCTTC. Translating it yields CSVTASGRALGYNEQFF.